Each of the 6 T cell receptor beta chains below was sequenced from the same sample in a study of cytomegalovirus exposure and HLA in healthy donors. Primers for the PCR totalled 60 Vbeta and 13 Jbeta. The assay was immunoSEQ multiplex PCR, and TCRdb's table has in-frame clones only and misses some. In the table there are 82,000 or so clones, around 70% of which are singletons. Specimen: PBMCs. The receptors stem from a woman between 45 and 65 years old in good health and CMV-seropositive.

CDR3 in amino acids: CAWSVGLADYQETQYF. DNA of the CDR3: TGTGCCTGGAGTGTAGGACTAGCGGATTACCAAGAGACCCAGTACTTC. This chain joins TRBV30 and TRBJ2-5, with 10 bases matching TRBD2. The V and J ends lost 0 bases and 0 bases, in that order; junction bases with no gene match: 4. CDR1 and CDR2 (germline): GTSNPN, SVGIG (reference sequence). This CDR3 has 16 amino acids.

This clone was seen once. V usage is TRBV19 and J usage is TRBJ2-7; TRBD1 might be the D (6 bases). This CDR3 has 12 residues. The V and J ends lost 10 bases and 0 bases respectively, with 10 bases between them. CDR1 and CDR2 from the germline V gene are LNHDA and SQIVND (reference sequence). This CDR3 is CATTDSSYEQYF. In DNA form, the CDR3 reads TGTGCCACCACGGACAGCTCCTACGAGCAGTACTTC.

This chain joins TRBV2 and TRBJ2-7; D is unclear. This CDR3 comprises 14 residues. Trimming removed 4 bases at V and 4 bases at J, with 14 bases between. Germline V gene sequence: CDR1 SNHLY, CDR2 FYNNEI. The CDR3 nucleotides are TGTGCCAGCAGTGTTGGTCGGGTCCCTTACGAGCAGTACTTC. It yields the protein CASSVGRVPYEQYF. The full variable domain, completed using reference TRBV2 and TRBJ2-7, is EPEVTQTPSHQVTQMGQEVILRCVPISNHLYFYWYRQILGQKVEFLVSFYNNEISEKSEIFDDQFSVERPDGSNFTLKIRSTKLEDSAMYFCASSVGRVPYEQYFGPGTRLTVT.

The chain's CDR3 is CASQTSEAHNEQFF. The CDR3 coding sequence is TGTGCCAGTCAAACCTCCGAGGCCCACAATGAGCAGTTCTTC. The V call is TRBV7-6, the J call TRBJ2-1; the D is unclear. The CDR3 length is 14 residues. The germline gives CDR1 SGHVS, CDR2 FNYEAQ. V dropped 9 bases and J dropped 5 bases, with 17 bases sitting between them.

The chain combines TRBV18 with TRBJ1-2; 11 nucleotides align to TRBD1. J gave up 8 bases and V 3 bases, and 2 bases lay outside the gene matches. The germline CDR1 and CDR2 sequences are KGHSH and LQKENI. The CDR3 contains 13 residues. The CDR3 coding sequence is TGTGCCAGCTCACCGGACAGGGGGCGAGGCTACACCTTC. Translating it yields CASSPDRGRGYTF. Complete variable domain (other parts from reference TRBV18 and TRBJ1-2): NAGVMQNPRHLVRRRGQEARLRCSPMKGHSHVYWYRQLPEEGLKFMVYLQKENIIDESGMPKERFSAEFPKEGPSILRIQQVVRGDSAAYFCASSPDRGRGYTFGSGTRLTVV.

This clone showed up just a few times. The genes are TRBV11-1 and TRBJ2-6; D is possibly TRBD2 (6 bases). Between the trimmed V and J ends, which lost 8 bases and 4 bases, there was a span of 12 bases. CDR1 SGHAT and CDR2 FQDESV come from the germline V gene (reference sequence). This CDR3 spans 14 amino acids. This CDR3 reads CASERREGANVLTF. The CDR3 DNA reads TGTGCCAGCGAAAGGCGGGAAGGGGCCAACGTCCTGACTTTC. Based on the CDR3 plus reference TRBV11-1 and TRBJ2-6, the full variable domain is EAEVAQSPRYKITEKSQAVAFWCDPISGHATLYWYRQILGQGPELLVQFQDESVVDDSQLPKDRFSAERLKGVDSTLKIQPAELGDSAMYLCASERREGANVLTFGAGSRLTVL.